This TCR beta chain was identified during a study of blood T cells in healthy people across ages. V lost 8 bases to trimming and J lost 3 bases, with 19 bases between them. The CDR3 has 15 amino acids. Germline CDR1 MNHNY, CDR2 SVGAGI (reference sequence). A second about 7 to 12 cycle PCR used barcoded and J-beta primers. MiXCR, applied by TCRdb to the 5' RACE reads, yields one record per CDR3 protein. The data contain roughly 800,000 distinct CDR3 sequences, about 62% of them singletons. The chain carries TRBV6-6 and TRBJ1-1, with a possible D match to TRBD1 (6 bases). The sample comprised blood. The receptor's source is a young man in good health. The CDR3 DNA is TGTGCCAGCTCAGAGGGGGGTGCGGGTTACACTGAAGCTTTCTTT. This translates into CASSEGGAGYTEAFF.